This TCR beta chain was profiled in a study of blood T cell repertoires in COVID-19. Study overall: Some COVID-19 samples were acute and others convalescent; all came from the United States, Italy and Spain.

Authors' analysis steps: Reference gene primer amplification gave estimated nucleated cell counts. Clones were sequenced by immunoSEQ multiplex PCR, and TCRdb holds only the in-frame ones, with some missing. The V and J calls and clone size were taken over from that table, and D and trimming were inferred from the DNA. The repertoire consists of about 69,000 clones, with 90% occurring once and the leading ten covering approximately 4.9%. The CDR3 has 15 amino acids. CDR1 is MNHEY, CDR2 SVGAGI, per germline. Losses at the gene ends were 7 bases for V and 0 bases for J; bases not matched to a gene: 3. This TCR derives from a woman younger than 30 with acute or convalescent COVID-19. The chain joins TRBV6-5 to TRBJ1-6; 7 positions match TRBD1. Sequencing was carried out using peripheral blood. The CDR3 is CASMTGSSYNSPLHF. The CDR3 nucleotides are TGTGCCAGCATGACAGGGAGCTCCTATAATTCACCCCTCCACTTT.